This entry lists 25 T cell receptor beta chains sequenced from one sample in a study of cytomegalovirus exposure and HLA in healthy donors. The primer mix had 60 Vbeta and 13 Jbeta primers. Method: immunoSEQ multiplex PCR; TCRdb's copy keeps in-frame clones and lacks some. In the table there are about 120,000 clones, over 65% of which are singletons. Sequencing was done on a sample of PBMCs. The receptor set was obtained from a woman in her thirties or forties in good health and CMV-seropositive.

V gene TRBV7-9 combines with J gene TRBJ1-2, with D possibly being TRBD1 (5 bases). Germline CDR1 SEHNR, CDR2 FQNEAQ (reference sequence). The CDR3 spans 14 residues. V lost 5 bases and J lost 4, with 14 bases in between. As DNA, the CDR3 is TGTGCCAGCAGCCCGCGGGGCAGGGTCTATGGCTACACCTTC. Its protein is CASSPRGRVYGYTF.

The chain links TRBV28 to TRBJ2-1, with D unclear. The CDR3 is made up of 14 amino acids. The germline CDR1 and CDR2 sequences are MDHEN and SYDVKM. The V and J ends lost 1 base and 4 bases respectively, with 8 bases between them. CDR3 in amino acids: CASSLLQNYNEQFF. In nucleotides, the CDR3 is TGTGCCAGCAGTTTATTACAAAATTACAATGAGCAGTTCTTC. Filled out from reference TRBV28 and TRBJ2-1, the complete variable domain reads DVKVTQSSRYLVKRTGEKVFLECVQDMDHENMFWYRQDPGLGLRLIYFSYDVKMKEKGDIPEGYSVSREKKERFSLILESASTNQTSMYLCASSLLQNYNEQFFGPGTRLTVL.

This clone was seen a single time. The genes are TRBV5-4 and TRBJ2-2; 10 bases are shared with TRBD1. Germline lookup yields CDR1 SGHNT and CDR2 YYREEE (reference sequence). This CDR3 contains 17 residues. The ends lost 4 bases at V and 8 bases at J; junction bases unmatched: 14. The CDR3 region has the DNA TGTGCCAGCAGCCCGGGACAGGGGTGGAACGCGGGAGGGGAGCTGTTTTTT. This encodes CASSPGQGWNAGGELFF. Variable domain in full (rest from reference TRBV5-4 and TRBJ2-2): ETGVTQSPTHLIKTRGQQVTLRCSSQSGHNTVSWYQQALGQGPQFIFQYYREEENGRGNFPPRFSGLQFPNYSSELNVNALELDDSALYLCASSPGQGWNAGGELFFGEGSRLTVL.

The chain uses TRBV5-8 and TRBJ2-3, with D possibly matching TRBD2 (5 bases). There are 14 residues in the CDR3. Germline V gene sequence: CDR1 SGHTS, CDR2 YDEGEE. With 2 bases removed from V and 4 bases from J, the gap between germline ends came to 11 bases. CDR3 DNA sequence: TGTGCCAGCAGCTTCTGGGGAGCCGCAGATACGCAGTATTTT. Residues: CASSFWGAADTQYF.

The chain uses TRBV5-1 and TRBJ2-4, with D maybe TRBD2 (6 bases). The CDR3 runs to 14 residues. Germline V lookup: CDR1 SGHRS, CDR2 YFSETQ. Trimming shortened V by 0 bases and J by 6 bases, and 10 bases separated the two germline ends. The CDR3 loop is CASSLAGTPNIQYF. The CDR3 coding sequence is TGCGCCAGCAGCTTGGCGGGGACTCCAAACATTCAGTACTTC.

This chain links TRBV5-1 with TRBJ2-1, with 10 bases identical to TRBD1. Unmatched junction bases numbered 6, after V lost 4 bases and J lost 2 bases. Germline CDR1 and CDR2: SGHRS and YFSETQ. The CDR3 totals 16 residues. The CDR3 loop reads CASSTSTGGAYNEQFF. In nucleotides, the CDR3 is TGCGCCAGCAGCACCTCGACAGGGGGCGCCTACAATGAGCAGTTCTTC.

J is TRBJ2-5 and V is TRBV30; TRBD1 is a possible D gene (6 bases). Trimming took off 4 bases at V and 2 bases at J, with 11 bases between the two ends. CDR3 size: 13 residues. CDR1 is GTSNPN, CDR2 SVGIG, per germline (reference sequence). CDR3 DNA sequence: TGTGCCTGGACCCGACAGGAACAAGAGACCCAGTACTTC. It yields the protein CAWTRQEQETQYF.

Turning to this clone: The junction differs from germline at one of its ends, possibly a read error. The rearrangement uses TRBV19 and TRBJ1-2; TRBD1 agrees at 7 bases. The CDR3 totals 14 residues. Germline V CDR1 and CDR2: LNHDA, SQIVND (reference sequence). The CDR3 loop reads CASSIGDRDPGYPF. CDR3 DNA: TGTGCCAGTAGTATAGGAGACAGGGATCCTGGCTACCCCTTC.

The chain couples TRBV27 to TRBJ2-7; 8 bases match TRBD1. The CDR3 has 13 amino acids. V lost 10 bases and J lost 6; bases outside the gene matches: 11. CDR1 and CDR2 (germline): MNHEY, SMNVEV (reference sequence). The CDR3 region has the DNA TGTGCCACCCAGGGGGCAGGGCTGGGCGAGCAGTACTTC. This encodes CATQGAGLGEQYF.

The CDR3, as DNA: TGTGCCAGCAGCTTTGATAGGAAACAGGACATTCAGTACTTC. Its protein product is CASSFDRKQDIQYF. V is TRBV7-9 and J is TRBJ2-4; D might be TRBD1 (5 bases). This CDR3 is built from 14 residues. Germline values: CDR1 SEHNR, CDR2 FQNEAQ (reference sequence). The V gene lost 3 bases and the J gene lost 8 bases, with 14 bases spanning the gap.

This clone was counted only a few times. V usage is TRBV25-1 and J usage is TRBJ2-7; the D gene is possibly TRBD2 (6 bases). Trimming took 1 base from V and 2 from J, leaving 12 bases between them. The CDR3 extends over 15 amino acids. Germline V gives CDR1 MGHDK, CDR2 SYGVNS. The CDR3 is CASSEWGRGTYEQYF. The DNA for the CDR3 is TGTGCCAGCAGTGAATGGGGACGGGGGACCTACGAGCAGTACTTC.

The chain recombines TRBV5-1 with TRBJ1-1, with 10 bases that match TRBD1. This CDR3 contains 14 residues. The V gene's germline CDR1 is SGHRS and CDR2 YFSETQ. V trimming: 4 bases; J trimming: 3 bases; junction bases outside the gene matches: 3. The chain's CDR3 is CASSRGTGDTEAFF. CDR3 sequence (DNA): TGCGCCAGCAGCCGGGGGACAGGGGACACTGAAGCTTTCTTT.

J is TRBJ1-5 and V is TRBV6-6; possibly TRBD1 for D (5 bases). This CDR3 has 14 residues. Germline V gene sequence: CDR1 MNHNY, CDR2 SVGAGI (reference sequence). V was pared by 5 bases and J by 2 bases, with 10 bases between. The CDR3: CASSPGHGNQPQHF. The CDR3 nucleotides read TGTGCCAGCAGTCCCGGACACGGCAATCAGCCCCAGCATTTT.

The sample holds one count of this clone. This chain links TRBV5-6 with TRBJ1-1, with 8 bases lining up with TRBD1. Looked up from germline, CDR1 is SGHDT and CDR2 is YYEEEE. The CDR3 spans 16 residues. V dropped 4 bases and J dropped 0; count of bases not matched to a gene: 8. CDR3 nucleotides: TGTGCCAGCAGCCGGACAGGGTTTCTCATGAACACTGAAGCTTTCTTT. Translation: CASSRTGFLMNTEAFF. Using reference TRBV5-6 and TRBJ1-1 for the parts outside the CDR3, the full variable domain is DAGVTQSPTHLIKTRGQQVTLRCSPKSGHDTVSWYQQALGQGPQFIFQYYEEEERQRGNFPDRFSGHQFPNYSSELNVNALLLGDSALYLCASSRTGFLMNTEAFFGQGTRLTVV.

The V call is TRBV6-5, the J call TRBJ2-7; TRBD2 might be the D (6 bases). CDR1 MNHEY and CDR2 SVGAGI come from the germline V gene. The CDR3 has 15 amino acids. V was pared by 6 bases and J by 6 bases, with 21 bases between. As DNA, the CDR3 is TGTGCCAGCAGGGAGTCTGGTGGGGGGAGCGCCGAGCAGTACTTC. As protein: CASRESGGGSAEQYF.

This clone occurred a few times. V usage is TRBV30 and J usage is TRBJ2-7, with 7 bases aligning to TRBD1. Trimming at V came to 8 bases and at J to 10 bases, leaving 20 bases not matched to a gene. Germline CDR1 is GTSNPN and CDR2 is SVGIG (reference sequence). The CDR3 is 14 residues long. The CDR3 bases are TGTGCCCGATCAAATGGGGACAGTAGAAGGGGACAGTACTTC. Amino acids: CARSNGDSRRGQYF.

In its sample, this clone was seen a few times. The V and J genes are TRBV6-1 and TRBJ2-1, with TRBD1 as a possible D gene (6 bases). The CDR3 contains 14 residues. Germline-derived CDR1 and CDR2 are MNHNS and SASEGT. V dropped 5 bases and J dropped 6 bases, with 14 bases sitting between them. The DNA of the CDR3 is TGTGCCAGCAGTAGCCGGGAAGGGGGCAATGAGCAGTTCTTC. It encodes CASSSREGGNEQFF.

V usage is TRBV6-5 and J usage is TRBJ1-5; a weak D match, TRBD1 (6 bases). CDR3 length: 14 amino acids. V shed 8 bases and J shed 1 base, with 12 bases lying between them. Germline loops: CDR1 MNHEY, CDR2 SVGAGI. CDR3 in DNA: TGTGCCAGCGCTAAGGGGGGGAGCAATCAGCCCCAGCATTTT. As protein: CASAKGGSNQPQHF.

This clone was counted between two and nine times. The J gene is TRBJ1-6, the V gene TRBV9; D is uncertain. This CDR3 has 17 amino acids. V lost 0 bases and J lost 3, with 13 bases in between. Germline values: CDR1 SGDLS, CDR2 YYNGEE. The CDR3 region is CASSVDGGRGYNSPLHF. CDR3 nucleotide sequence: TGTGCCAGCAGCGTAGATGGAGGGAGAGGCTATAATTCACCCCTCCACTTT.

In its sample, this clone was seen once. The chain joins TRBV21-1 to TRBJ2-4; the table's D gene call, TRBD2, was not cross checked with the DNA. TRBV21-1 is a known pseudogene. The CDR3 spans 16 residues. As DNA, the CDR3 is TGTGCCAGCAGCAAAATCCCGGGTAGCCCCCTAAACATTCAGTACTTC. It is translated as CASSKIPGSPLNIQYF.

V is TRBV6-6 and J is TRBJ2-1; D not resolved. V was shortened by 4 bases and J by 9 bases, with 13 bases between the two germline ends. Looked up from germline, CDR1 is MNHNY and CDR2 is SVGAGI (reference sequence). The CDR3 length is 13 residues. The CDR3 loop reads CASSSRGIGEQFF. The CDR3 DNA sequence: TGTGCCAGCAGTTCGCGAGGTATCGGTGAGCAGTTCTTC.

This sequence joins TRBV4-1 and TRBJ2-2; TRBD2 aligns across 8 bases. The CDR3 has 17 residues. Trimming took 0 bases from V and 5 from J; bases not matched to a gene: 8. Germline CDR1 and CDR2: MGHRA and YSYEKL. CDR3 DNA sequence: TGCGCCAGCAGCCAAGAACGAGCGGGAGACGGAACCGGGGAGCTGTTTTTT. As protein: CASSQERAGDGTGELFF.

To note about this clone: The junction and the germline gene differ at one end; a read error may be behind it. The rearrangement links TRBV7-7 to TRBJ1-6; 9 bases fit TRBD1. The V gene's germline CDR1 is SSHAT and CDR2 FNYEAQ (reference sequence). This CDR3 comprises 16 residues. The CDR3 reads CASSLTRDRDTKPLHF. The CDR3 DNA reads TGTGCTAGCAGCTTAACCCGGGACAGGGACACCAAACCCCTCCACTTT.

In nucleotides, the CDR3 is TGCGCCAGCAGCTTCGGACTAGCGGGAGGGCCGGGCTCCTACGAGCAGTACTTC. Its translation: CASSFGLAGGPGSYEQYF. The chain links TRBV5-1 to TRBJ2-7; 15 bases match TRBD2. This CDR3 region has 18 residues. Looked up from germline, CDR1 is SGHRS and CDR2 is YFSETQ. The V gene end was trimmed by 2 bases and the J gene end by 0 bases; junction bases not matched to a gene: 6.

The genes are TRBV5-1 and TRBJ2-1; D is uncertain. V lost 1 base and J lost 5, with 10 bases in between. The CDR3 is 14 amino acids. Germline lookup yields CDR1 SGHRS and CDR2 YFSETQ. CDR3 loop: CASSLWLDNNEQFF. The CDR3 region has the DNA TGCGCCAGCAGCTTGTGGCTAGATAACAATGAGCAGTTCTTC. Full variable domain (missing parts from reference TRBV5-1 and TRBJ2-1): KAGVTQTPRYLIKTRGQQVTLSCSPISGHRSVSWYQQTPGQGLQFLFEYFSETQRNKGNFPGRFSGRQFSNSRSEMNVSTLELGDSALYLCASSLWLDNNEQFFGPGTRLTVL.